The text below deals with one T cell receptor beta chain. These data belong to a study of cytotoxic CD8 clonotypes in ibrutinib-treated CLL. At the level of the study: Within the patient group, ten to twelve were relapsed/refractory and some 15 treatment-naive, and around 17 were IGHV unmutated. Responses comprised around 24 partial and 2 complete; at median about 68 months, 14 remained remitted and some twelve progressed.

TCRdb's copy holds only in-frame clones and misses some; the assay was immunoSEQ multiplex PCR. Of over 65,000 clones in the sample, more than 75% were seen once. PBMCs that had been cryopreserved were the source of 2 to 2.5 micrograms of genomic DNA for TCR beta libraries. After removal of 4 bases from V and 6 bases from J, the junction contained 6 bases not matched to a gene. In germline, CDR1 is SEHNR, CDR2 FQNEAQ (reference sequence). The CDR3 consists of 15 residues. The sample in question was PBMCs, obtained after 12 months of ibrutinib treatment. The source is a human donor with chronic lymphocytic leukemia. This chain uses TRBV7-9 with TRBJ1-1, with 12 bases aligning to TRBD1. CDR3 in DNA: TGTGCCAGCAGCTCTGGGGGGACAGGGGGCCCTGAAGCTTTCTTT. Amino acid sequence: CASSSGGTGGPEAFF.